This TCR beta chain comes out of a study of beta chain features in type 1 diabetes. Expressed TCRB transcripts got sequenced, as all isolated RNA was reverse transcribed. Clones were sequenced by immunoSEQ multiplex PCR, and TCRdb holds only the in-frame ones, with some missing. The table includes about 650,000 clones, around an eighth detected once. About this clone: Its antigen is not known.

Whole-study findings and limits: It was among patients, rather than healthy donors, that naive, central memory and Treg TCRB repertoires appeared more similar. Across all four CD4+ subsets, people with type 1 diabetes showed modestly shorter TCRB CDR3s.

The TCR originated in a man younger than 45 with type 1 diabetes. The sequenced sample consisted of naive CD4+ T cells from blood.

The CDR3 sequence is CASSQDWTDTQYF. The CDR3 nucleotides are TGCGCCAGCAGCCAAGATTGGACAGATACGCAGTATTTT. This chain links TRBV4-3 with TRBJ2-3; unclear D gene. V was clipped by 0 bases and J by 3 bases, with 4 bases between them. The germline V gene has CDR1 LGHNA and CDR2 YSLEER. The CDR3 is 13 residues long.